This TCR beta chain was sequenced in a study of T cell responses to AZD1222 COVID-19 vaccine. The study, taken as a whole, reports: Donors in the cohort were predominantly white British and more often female, and clonal diversity was possibly underestimated. Baseline antibody screening turned up just a handful of seropositive AZD1222 recipients. Regions 160-218 and 743-854 dominated among vaccine-associated CD4 TCRs spanning spike.

Profiled with immunoSEQ multiplex PCR; TCRdb holds only in-frame clones, not every one. Of approximately 92,000 clones detected, under 95% appear once; the ten largest clones hold roughly 20%. Germline CDR1 is KGHDR and CDR2 is SFDVKD. Trimming left V 7 bases short and J 3 bases short, with 8 bases between. The CDR3 is 12 amino acids. This clone was recorded a few times. Its antigen remains unknown. This receptor was obtained from an adult in good health. The sequenced sample was peripheral blood, obtained on day 0 of AZD1222 vaccination. The rearrangement joins TRBV24-1 to TRBJ1-2, with a possible D match to TRBD1 (6 bases). CDR3 DNA sequence: TGTGCCACCAGAGGGGGGGACTATGGCTACACCTTC. Encoded protein: CATRGGDYGYTF.